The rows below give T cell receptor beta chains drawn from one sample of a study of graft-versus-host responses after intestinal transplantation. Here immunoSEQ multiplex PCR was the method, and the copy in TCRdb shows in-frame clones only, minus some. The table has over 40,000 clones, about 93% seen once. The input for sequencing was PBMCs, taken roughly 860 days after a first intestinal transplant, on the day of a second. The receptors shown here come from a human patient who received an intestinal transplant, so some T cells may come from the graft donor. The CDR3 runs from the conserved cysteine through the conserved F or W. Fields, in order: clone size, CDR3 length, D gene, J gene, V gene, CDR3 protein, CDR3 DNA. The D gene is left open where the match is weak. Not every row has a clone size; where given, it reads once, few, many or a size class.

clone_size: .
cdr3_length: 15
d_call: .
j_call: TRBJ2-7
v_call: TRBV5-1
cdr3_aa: CASSPTGSYSYEQYF
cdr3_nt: TGCGCCAGCAGCCCGACCGGGTCCTACTCCTACGAGCAGTACTTC

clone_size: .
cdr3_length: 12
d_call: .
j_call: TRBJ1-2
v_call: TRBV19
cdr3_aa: CASSARGGGYTF
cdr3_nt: TGTGCCAGTAGCGCCCGTGGGGGCGGCTACACCTTC

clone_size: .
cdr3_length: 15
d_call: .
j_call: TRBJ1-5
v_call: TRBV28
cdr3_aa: CASSFRYRDNQPQHF
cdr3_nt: TGTGCCAGCAGTTTTAGGTACAGGGACAATCAGCCCCAGCATTTT

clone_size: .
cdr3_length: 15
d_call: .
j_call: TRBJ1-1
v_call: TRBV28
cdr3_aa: CASSLWGERGTEAFF
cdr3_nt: TGTGCCAGCAGTTTATGGGGGGAGCGGGGCACTGAAGCTTTCTTT

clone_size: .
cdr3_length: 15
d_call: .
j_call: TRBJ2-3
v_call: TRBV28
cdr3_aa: CASSLPSAGADTQYF
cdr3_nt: TGTGCCAGCAGTTTACCTAGCGCAGGGGCAGATACGCAGTATTTT

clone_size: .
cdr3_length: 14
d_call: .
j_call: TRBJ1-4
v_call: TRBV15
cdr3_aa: CATSRTRPGEKLFF
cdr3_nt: TGTGCCACCAGCAGGACGCGTCCAGGGGAAAAACTGTTTTTT

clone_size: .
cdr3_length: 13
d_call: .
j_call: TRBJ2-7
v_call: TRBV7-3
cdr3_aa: CASSRGATDEQYF
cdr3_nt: TGTGCCAGCAGCCGGGGGGCCACGGACGAGCAGTACTTC

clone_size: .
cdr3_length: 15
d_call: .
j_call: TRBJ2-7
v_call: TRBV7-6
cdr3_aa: CASSFGQTSSYEQYF
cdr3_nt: TGTGCCAGCAGCTTCGGACAGACCAGCTCCTACGAGCAGTACTTC

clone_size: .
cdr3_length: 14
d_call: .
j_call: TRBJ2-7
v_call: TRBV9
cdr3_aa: CASSVGGAQDEQYF
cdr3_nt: TGTGCCAGCAGCGTAGGGGGGGCGCAGGACGAGCAGTACTTC

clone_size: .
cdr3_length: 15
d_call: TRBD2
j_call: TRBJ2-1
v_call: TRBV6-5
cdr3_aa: CATLGTSGRTNEQFF
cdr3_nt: TGTGCCACCCTCGGGACTAGCGGGAGAACCAATGAGCAGTTCTTC

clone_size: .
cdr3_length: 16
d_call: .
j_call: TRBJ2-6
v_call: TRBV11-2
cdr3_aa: CASSLPGASGANVLTF
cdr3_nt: TGTGCCAGCAGCTTACCAGGGGCGTCTGGGGCCAACGTCCTGACTTTC

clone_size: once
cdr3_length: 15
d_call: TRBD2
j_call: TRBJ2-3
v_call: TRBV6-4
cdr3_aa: CASSDVAGSTDTQYF
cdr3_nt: TGTGCCAGCAGTGACGTAGCGGGGAGCACAGATACGCAGTATTTT

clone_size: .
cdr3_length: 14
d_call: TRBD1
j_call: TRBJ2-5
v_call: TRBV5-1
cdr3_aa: CASSSGQSQETQYF
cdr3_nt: TGCGCCAGCAGCTCGGGACAGTCCCAAGAGACCCAGTACTTC

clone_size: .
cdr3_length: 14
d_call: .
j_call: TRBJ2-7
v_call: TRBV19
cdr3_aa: CASSSAGIGYEQYF
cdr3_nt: TGTGCCAGTAGTTCTGCGGGAATCGGGTACGAGCAGTACTTC

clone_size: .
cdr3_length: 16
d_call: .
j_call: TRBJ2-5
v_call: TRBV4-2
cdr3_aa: CASSPLRAGIKETQYF
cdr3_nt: TGTGCCAGCAGCCCGCTTAGGGCGGGGATTAAAGAGACCCAGTACTTC

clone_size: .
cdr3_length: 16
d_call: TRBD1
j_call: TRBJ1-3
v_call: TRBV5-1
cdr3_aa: CASSLGTGASGNTIYF
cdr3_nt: TGCGCCAGCAGCTTAGGGACAGGGGCTTCTGGAAACACCATATATTTT

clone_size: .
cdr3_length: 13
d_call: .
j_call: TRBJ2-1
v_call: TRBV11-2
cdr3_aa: CASSFVLNNEQFF
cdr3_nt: TGTGCCAGCAGCTTCGTCCTTAACAATGAGCAGTTCTTC

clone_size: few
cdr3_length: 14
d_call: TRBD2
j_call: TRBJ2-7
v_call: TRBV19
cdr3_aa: CASSIGGDPYEQYF
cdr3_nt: TGTGCCAGTAGTATTGGGGGGGACCCTTACGAGCAGTACTTC